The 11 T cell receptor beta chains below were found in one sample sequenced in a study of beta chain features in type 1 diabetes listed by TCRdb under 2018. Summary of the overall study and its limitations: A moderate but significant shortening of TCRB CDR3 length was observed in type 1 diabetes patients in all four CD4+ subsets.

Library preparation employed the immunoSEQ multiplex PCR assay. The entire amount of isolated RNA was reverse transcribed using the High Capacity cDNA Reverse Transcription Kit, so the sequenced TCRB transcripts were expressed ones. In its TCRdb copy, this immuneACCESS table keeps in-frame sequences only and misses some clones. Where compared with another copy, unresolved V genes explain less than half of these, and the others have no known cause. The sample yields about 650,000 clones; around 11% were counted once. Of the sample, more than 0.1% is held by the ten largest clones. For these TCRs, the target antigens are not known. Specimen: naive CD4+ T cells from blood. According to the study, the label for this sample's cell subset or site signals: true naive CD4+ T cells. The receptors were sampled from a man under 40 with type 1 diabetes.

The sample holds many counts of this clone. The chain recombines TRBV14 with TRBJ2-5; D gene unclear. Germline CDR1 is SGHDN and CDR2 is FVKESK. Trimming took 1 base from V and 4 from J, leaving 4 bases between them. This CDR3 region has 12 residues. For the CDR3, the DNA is TGTGCCAGCAGCCAAGGTGGAGAGACCCAGTACTTC. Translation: CASSQGGETQYF.

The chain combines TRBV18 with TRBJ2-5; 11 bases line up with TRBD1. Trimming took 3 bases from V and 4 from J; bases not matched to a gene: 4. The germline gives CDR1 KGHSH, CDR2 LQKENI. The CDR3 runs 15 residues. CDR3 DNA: TGTGCCAGCTCACCCCCGGGACAGGGGGGAGAGACCCAGTACTTC. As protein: CASSPPGQGGETQYF.

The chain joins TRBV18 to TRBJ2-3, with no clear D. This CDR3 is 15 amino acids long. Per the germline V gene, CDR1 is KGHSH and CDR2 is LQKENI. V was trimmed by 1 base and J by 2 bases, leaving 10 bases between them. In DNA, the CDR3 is TGTGCCAGCTCACCACAAAGGTCCTCCACAGATACGCAGTATTTT. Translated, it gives CASSPQRSSTDTQYF.

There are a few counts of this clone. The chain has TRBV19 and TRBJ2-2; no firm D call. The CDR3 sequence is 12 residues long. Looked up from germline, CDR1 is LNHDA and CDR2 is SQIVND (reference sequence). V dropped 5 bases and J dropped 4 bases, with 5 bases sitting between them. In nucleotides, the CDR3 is TGTGCCAGTAGTTTTACCACCGGGGAGCTGTTTTTT. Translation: CASSFTTGELFF.

CDR3 DNA: TGTGCCAGCAGCTTAGCGCTTGGGAGCGGGGGACGCACAGATACGCAGTATTTT. Encoded protein: CASSLALGSGGRTDTQYF. This sequence joins TRBV7-9 and TRBJ2-3; 8 nucleotides align to TRBD2. The germline gives CDR1 SEHNR, CDR2 FQNEAQ (reference sequence). V lost 0 bases and J lost 1; bases outside the gene matches: 9. The CDR3 extends over 18 amino acids.

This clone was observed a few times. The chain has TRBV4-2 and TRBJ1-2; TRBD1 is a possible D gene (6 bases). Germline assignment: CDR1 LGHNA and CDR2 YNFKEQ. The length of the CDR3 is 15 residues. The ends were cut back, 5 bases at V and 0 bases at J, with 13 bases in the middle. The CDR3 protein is CASSSGQSANYGYTF. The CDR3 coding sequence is TGTGCCAGCAGCTCCGGACAGAGCGCTAACTATGGCTACACCTTC.

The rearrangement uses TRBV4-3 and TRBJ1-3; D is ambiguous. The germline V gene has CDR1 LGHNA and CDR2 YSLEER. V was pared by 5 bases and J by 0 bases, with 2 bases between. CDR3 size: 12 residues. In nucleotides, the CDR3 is TGCGCCAGCAGCGGCTCTGGAAACACCATATATTTT. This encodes CASSGSGNTIYF.

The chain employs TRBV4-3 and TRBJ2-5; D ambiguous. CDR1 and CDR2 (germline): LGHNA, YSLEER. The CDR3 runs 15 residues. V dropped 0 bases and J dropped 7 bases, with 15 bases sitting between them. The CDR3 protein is CASSQDRALQRTQYF. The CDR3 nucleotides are TGCGCCAGCAGCCAAGATAGGGCTCTCCAGCGGACCCAGTACTTC.

The CDR3 region has the DNA TGTGCCAGCATCAATGCGGACTCCTACGAGCAGTACTTC. Amino acids: CASINADSYEQYF. V usage is TRBV28 and J usage is TRBJ2-7; D remains ambiguous. CDR1 is MDHEN and CDR2 is SYDVKM in the germline V gene. This CDR3 has 13 amino acids. V was shortened by 7 bases and J by 0 bases, with 10 bases between the two germline ends.

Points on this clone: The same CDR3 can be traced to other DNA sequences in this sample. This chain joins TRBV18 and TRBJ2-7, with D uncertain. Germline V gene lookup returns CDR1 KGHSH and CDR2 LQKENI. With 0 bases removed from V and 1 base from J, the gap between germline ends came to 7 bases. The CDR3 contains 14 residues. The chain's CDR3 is CASSPPSRSYEQYF. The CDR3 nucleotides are TGTGCCAGCTCACCACCGTCCCGATCCTACGAGCAGTACTTC.

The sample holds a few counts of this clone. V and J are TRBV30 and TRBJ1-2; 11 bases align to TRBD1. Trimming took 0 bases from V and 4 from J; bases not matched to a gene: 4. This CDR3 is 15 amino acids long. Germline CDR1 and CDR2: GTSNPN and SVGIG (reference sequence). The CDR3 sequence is CAWSVGQGAGYGYTF. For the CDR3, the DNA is TGTGCCTGGAGTGTAGGACAGGGGGCTGGCTATGGCTACACCTTC.